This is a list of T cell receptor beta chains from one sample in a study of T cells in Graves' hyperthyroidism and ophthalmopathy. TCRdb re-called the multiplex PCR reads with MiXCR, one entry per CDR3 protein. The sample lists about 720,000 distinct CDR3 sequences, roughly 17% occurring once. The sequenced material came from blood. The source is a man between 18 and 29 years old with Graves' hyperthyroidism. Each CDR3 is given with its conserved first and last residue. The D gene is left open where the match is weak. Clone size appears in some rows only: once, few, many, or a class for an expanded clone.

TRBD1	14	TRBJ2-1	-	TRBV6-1	TGTGCCACCACGGGACAGACCACCTACAATGAGCAGTTCTTC	CATTGQTTYNEQFF
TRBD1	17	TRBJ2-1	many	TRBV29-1	TGCAGCGTTGAAGAATCCCCCAGGGACAGGGGGCACAATGAGCAGTTCTTC	CSVEESPRDRGHNEQFF
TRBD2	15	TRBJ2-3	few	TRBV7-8	TGTGCCAGCAGCTTCGCTAGCGGGAGGGGACATACGCAGTATTTT	CASSFASGRGHTQYF
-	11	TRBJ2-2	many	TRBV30	TGTGCCTGGAAGAGAACCGGGGAGCTGTTTTTT	CAWKRTGELFF
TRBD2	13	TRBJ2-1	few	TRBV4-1	TGCGCCAGCTCAGGACTAGCCTACAATGAGCAGTTCTTC	CASSGLAYNEQFF
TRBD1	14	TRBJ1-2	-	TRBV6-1	TGTGCCAGCAGTAGTACAGGACAGGCGGCCGGCTACACCTTC	CASSSTGQAAGYTF
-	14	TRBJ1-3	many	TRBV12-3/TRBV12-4	TGTGCCAGCACCCTAGGGGCAGCTGGAAACACCATATATTTT	CASTLGAAGNTIYF
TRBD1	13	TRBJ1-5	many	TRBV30	TGTGCCTGGAGTGGGACAGGATATCAGCCCCAGCATTTT	CAWSGTGYQPQHF
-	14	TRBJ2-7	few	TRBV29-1	TGCAGCGTTGCCCCCGGGACTTCGTATAACGAGCAGTACTTC	CSVAPGTSYNEQYF
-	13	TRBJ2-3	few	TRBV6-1	TGTGCCAGCAGGGACCCCTTCACAGATACGCAGTATTTT	CASRDPFTDTQYF
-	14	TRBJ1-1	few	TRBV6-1	TGTGCCAGCAGGGGGGGGGGCGAAAACACTGAAGCTTTCTTT	CASRGGGENTEAFF
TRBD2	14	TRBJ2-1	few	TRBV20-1	TGCAGTGCTAGATCTAGCGGGAGAAGGGATGAGCAGTTCTTC	CSARSSGRRDEQFF
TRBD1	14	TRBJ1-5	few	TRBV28	TGTGCCAGCAGACAGGGACAGAGCAATCAGCCCCAGCATTTT	CASRQGQSNQPQHF
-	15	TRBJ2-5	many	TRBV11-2	TGTGCCAGCAGCTTACGCCATGGGAGGAGGGAGACCCAGTACTTC	CASSLRHGRRETQYF
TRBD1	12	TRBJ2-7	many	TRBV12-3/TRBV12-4	TGTGCCAGCAGCGACAGGGGACGGGAGCAGTACTTC	CASSDRGREQYF
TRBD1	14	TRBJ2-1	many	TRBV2	TGTGCCAGCAGTAGCCAGGGGGTCTACAATGAGCAGTTCTTC	CASSSQGVYNEQFF
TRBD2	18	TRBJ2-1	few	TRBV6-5	TGTGCCAGCAGTTACTCGATCCCTAGCGGGTCCTCCTACAATGAGCAGTTCTTC	CASSYSIPSGSSYNEQFF
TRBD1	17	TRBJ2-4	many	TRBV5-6	TGTGCCAGCAGCTTGGCTGGACAGGGCCCTCTTGTCGGCATTCAGTACTTC	CASSLAGQGPLVGIQYF
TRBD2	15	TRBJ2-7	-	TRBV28	TGTGCCAGCAGTTTCTCCGGACTAGCGGGAGATCAGCAGTACTTC	CASSFSGLAGDQQYF
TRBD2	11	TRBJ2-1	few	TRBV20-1	TGCAGGGCTAGCGGGAACAATGAGCAGTTCTTC	CRASGNNEQFF
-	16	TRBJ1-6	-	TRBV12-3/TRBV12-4	TGTGCCAGCAGCGAAACTGGGGAGCGCTATAATTCACCCCTCCACTTT	CASSETGERYNSPLHF
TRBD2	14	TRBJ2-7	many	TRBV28	TGTGCCAGCACCGTTAGCGGGAGGATTCGGGAGCAGTACTTC	CASTVSGRIREQYF
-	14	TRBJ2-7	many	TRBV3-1	TGTGCCAGCAGCCAAAGTCCAGGGCTATACGAGCAGTACTTC	CASSQSPGLYEQYF
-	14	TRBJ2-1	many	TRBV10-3	TGTGCCATCAGTGACCCGGGACAAACGAATGAGCAGTTCTTC	CAISDPGQTNEQFF
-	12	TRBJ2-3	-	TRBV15	TGTGCCACGACTATTCTAGGAGATACGCAGTATTTT	CATTILGDTQYF
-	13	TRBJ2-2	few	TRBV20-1	TGCAGTGCTAGGAGGGCCGACACCGGGGAGCTGTTTTTT	CSARRADTGELFF
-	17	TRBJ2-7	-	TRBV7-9	TGTGCCAGCAGCTCAACTTTTAGCGACTGGCACTCCTACGAGCAGTACTTC	CASSSTFSDWHSYEQYF
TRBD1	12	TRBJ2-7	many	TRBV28	TGTGCCATCCAGGGACAGGGGAGGGAGCAGTACTTC	CAIQGQGREQYF
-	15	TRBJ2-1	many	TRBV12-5	TGTGCTAGTGGCTTGAAACCTGGGGCTGCGTATGAGCAGTTCTTC	CASGLKPGAAYEQFF
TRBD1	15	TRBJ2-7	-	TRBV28	TGTGCCAGCAGTTCCGACAGGGGTTTGTACTACGAGCAGTACTTC	CASSSDRGLYYEQYF
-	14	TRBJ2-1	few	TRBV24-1	TGTGCCACCAGTGGAACAGCCTCCTACAATGAGCAGTTCTTC	CATSGTASYNEQFF
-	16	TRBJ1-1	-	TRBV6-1	TGTGCCAGCAGGTCTATCTCCGGGACGGTTGAATCTGAAGCTTTCTTT	CASRSISGTVESEAFF
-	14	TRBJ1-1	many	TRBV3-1	TGTGCCAGCAGCCGAGGGGGGGGAGGCACTGAAGCTTTCTTT	CASSRGGGGTEAFF
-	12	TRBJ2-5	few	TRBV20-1	TGCAGTGGAATTGTGGGTGCAGAGACCCAGTACTTC	CSGIVGAETQYF